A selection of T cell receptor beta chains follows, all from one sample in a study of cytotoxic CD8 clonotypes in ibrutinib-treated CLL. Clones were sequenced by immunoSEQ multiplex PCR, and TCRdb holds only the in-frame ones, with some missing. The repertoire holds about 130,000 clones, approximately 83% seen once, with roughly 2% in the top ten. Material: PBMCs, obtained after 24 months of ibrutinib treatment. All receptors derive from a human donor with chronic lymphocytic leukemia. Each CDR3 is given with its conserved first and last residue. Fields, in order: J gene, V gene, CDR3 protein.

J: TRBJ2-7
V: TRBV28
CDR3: CASSLGLAGGLEQYF

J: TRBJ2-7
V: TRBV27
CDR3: CASSLRGATYEQYF

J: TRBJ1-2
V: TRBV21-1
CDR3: CASSPLIRPWDGYTF

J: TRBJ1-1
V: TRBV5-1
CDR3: CASTGKNTEAFF

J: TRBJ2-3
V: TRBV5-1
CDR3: CASSPENRGGTDTQYF

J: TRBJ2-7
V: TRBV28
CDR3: CASSLGGAVTYEQYF

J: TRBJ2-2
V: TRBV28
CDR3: CASSLKEVWAGGWTGELFF

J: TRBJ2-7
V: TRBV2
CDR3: CASIRRTSYEQYF

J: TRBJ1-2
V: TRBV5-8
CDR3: CASSSPGGARYGYTF

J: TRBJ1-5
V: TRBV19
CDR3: CASSRTDRQPQHF

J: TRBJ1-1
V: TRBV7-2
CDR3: CASSFDRGKSLFPSGAFF

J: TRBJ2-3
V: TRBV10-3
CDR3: CAIGGQPTDTQYF

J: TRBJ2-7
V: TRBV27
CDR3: CASRRRGAYEQYF

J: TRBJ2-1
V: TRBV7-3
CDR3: CASSLGLAGRSSYNEQFF

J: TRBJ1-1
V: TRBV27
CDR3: CASSLGNGGMNTEAFF

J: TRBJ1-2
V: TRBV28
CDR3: CASSPGVGYGYTF

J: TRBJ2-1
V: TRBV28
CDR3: CASSLGGVGEQFF

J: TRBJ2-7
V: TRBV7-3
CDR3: CASSPTSGQGYEQYF

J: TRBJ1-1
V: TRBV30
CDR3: CAWRRQNTEAFF

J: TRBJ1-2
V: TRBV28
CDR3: CASLGAINYGYTF

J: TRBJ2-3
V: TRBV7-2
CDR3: CASSWDSPRGDTQYF

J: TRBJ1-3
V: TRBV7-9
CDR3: CASSQGSGNTIYF

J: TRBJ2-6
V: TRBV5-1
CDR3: CASSSTVFRRRSGANVLTF

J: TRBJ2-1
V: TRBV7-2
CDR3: CASTPWGGGRSEQFF

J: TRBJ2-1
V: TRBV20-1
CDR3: CSASVMEEQFF

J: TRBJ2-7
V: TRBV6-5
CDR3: CASRIIAGGFEQYF

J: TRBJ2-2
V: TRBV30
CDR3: CAWTSSGLAGGTGELFF

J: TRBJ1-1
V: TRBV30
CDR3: CAWSVQRGVGTEAFF

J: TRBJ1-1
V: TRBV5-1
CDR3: CASSFQPAPGREAFF

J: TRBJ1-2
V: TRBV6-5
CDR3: CASSYQGRDYGYTF

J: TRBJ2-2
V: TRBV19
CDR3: CASSMTGAPGELFF

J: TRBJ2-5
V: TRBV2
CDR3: CASSDLGLAGGQQETQYF

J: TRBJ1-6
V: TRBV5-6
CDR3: CASSRRQLYNSPLHF

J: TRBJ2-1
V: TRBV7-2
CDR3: CASSLVWRSYNEQFF

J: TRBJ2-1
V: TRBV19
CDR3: CASSSPSAESYNEQFF

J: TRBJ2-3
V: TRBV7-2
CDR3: CASSLDIALSDTQYF

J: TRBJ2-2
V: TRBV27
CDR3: CASSLVTGTGELFF

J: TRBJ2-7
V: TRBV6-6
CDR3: CASSSGRPPYEQYF

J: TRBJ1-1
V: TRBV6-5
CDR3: CASTTIGLSTEAFF

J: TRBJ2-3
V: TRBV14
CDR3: CASSQVAGDTQYF

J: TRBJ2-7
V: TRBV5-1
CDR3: CASSFSGIGYEQYF

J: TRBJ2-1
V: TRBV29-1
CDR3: CSVEEWDFGNSYNEQFF

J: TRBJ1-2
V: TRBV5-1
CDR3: CASSPGDRPNYGYTF

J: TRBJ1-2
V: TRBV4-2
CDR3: CASSLGGETNYGYTF

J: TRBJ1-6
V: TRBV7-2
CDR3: CASSSSGGREGAPLHF